This entry is about one TCR beta chain. Its antigen is undetermined. This sample was taken from a study of cytomegalovirus exposure and HLA in healthy donors. Notes on the study in general: Later genetic work tied a missense DCLRE1C variant to beta-chain V and J trimming.

The CDR3 has 15 residues. Trimming took 7 bases from V and 4 from J; bases not matched to a gene: 8. Germline V CDR1 and CDR2: LNHDA, SQIVND (reference sequence). Vbeta (60) and Jbeta (13) primers were used in the PCR. Clones were sequenced by immunoSEQ multiplex PCR, and TCRdb holds only the in-frame ones, with some missing. Of about 100,000 clones detected, 73% appear once; the ten largest clones hold under 4.5%. The receptor comes from a man in his forties in good health and CMV-seronegative. The chain carries TRBV19 and TRBJ2-2, with TRBD1 identical over 8 bases. Sequences were obtained from PBMCs. CDR3 loop: CASKSGTGITGELFF. Here the CDR3 DNA reads TGTGCCAGTAAATCAGGGACAGGCATCACCGGGGAGCTGTTTTTT.